A single sample is the source of the 10 T cell receptor beta chains below, sequenced in a study of regulatory T cells in long-lasting Graves disease (dated by TCRdb to about 2021). This specimen's time point label, per the study, means: persistent/refractory GD, antithyroid drugs over 5 years with positive TRAb. For both TCR sequencing and RNA sequencing, RNA was extracted from PBMCs in TRIzol. Library construction relied on multiplex PCR. Instrument used: Illumina HiSeq 4000. To build TCR beta libraries, CDR3 regions were amplified by Arm-PCR using iRepertoire HTBI primers. TCRdb reworked the public reads: Q25 trimming with fastp, MiXCR clone assembly, productive beta chains retained. Identical CDR3 protein sequences are pooled into one entry, listed with their most common genes and DNA. Recorded for this sample are over 300,000 distinct CDR3 sequences; about 20% of them occurred a single time. The ten top clones hold 29% of the sample.

Sequencing was performed on peripheral blood mononuclear cells (PBMCs), taken when the disease was refractory, from a patient treated with antithyroid drugs. The receptors come from a female donor with Graves disease.

The V call is TRBV4-2, the J call TRBJ1-1; D might be TRBD1 (5 bases). Germline values: CDR1 LGHNA, CDR2 YNFKEQ. Trimming stripped 1 base from V and 0 bases from J, with 18 bases between. The CDR3 has 18 residues. CDR3 sequence reads: CASSQGGMGGSLNTEAFF. For the CDR3, the DNA is TGTGCCAGCAGCCAAGGGGGGATGGGGGGAAGTTTGAACACTGAAGCTTTCTTT.

This clonotype has at least ten counts. This chain connects TRBV2 to TRBJ1-1, with no clear D. Germline V gene sequence: CDR1 SNHLY, CDR2 FYNNEI. This CDR3 contains 12 residues. Trimming removed 9 bases at V and 5 bases at J, with 13 bases between. Here the CDR3 reads CASWGERTEAFF. The CDR3, as DNA: TGTGCCAGTTGGGGTGAAAGAACTGAAGCTTTCTTT.

V is TRBV6-1 and J is TRBJ1-5; D gene unclear. Trimming pared 4 bases from V and 5 bases from J, leaving 3 bases between. There are 11 residues in the CDR3. Germline assignment: CDR1 MNHNS and CDR2 SASEGT. This chain's CDR3 is CASSADQPQHF. For the CDR3, the DNA is TGTGCCAGCAGTGCCGATCAGCCCCAGCATTTT.

This clonotype turned up a few times. The chain is built from TRBV20-1 and TRBJ2-5; 7 nucleotides align to TRBD2. The length of the CDR3 is 13 residues. Trimming took 6 bases from V and 5 from J; bases not matched to a gene: 9. Germline loops: CDR1 DFQATT, CDR2 SNEGSKA (reference sequence). The CDR3 reads CSAPGRTRETQYF. As DNA, the CDR3 is TGCAGTGCCCCCGGACGGACTAGGGAGACCCAGTACTTC.

This clonotype showed up many times. V gene TRBV20-1 combines with J gene TRBJ2-7, with 7 positions matching TRBD1. This CDR3 region has 15 residues. Germline loops: CDR1 DFQATT, CDR2 SNEGSKA (reference sequence). The V and J ends lost 5 bases and 7 bases, in that order; junction bases with no gene match: 17. The CDR3 region is CSAPSIPGQTIEQYF. The CDR3 DNA is TGCAGTGCTCCCTCAATTCCGGGACAGACGATTGAGCAGTACTTC.

This clonotype was counted only a few times. J is TRBJ1-4 and V is TRBV6-1; possibly TRBD1 for D (6 bases). Per germline, CDR1 MNHNS and CDR2 SASEGT. The V end lost 6 bases, the J end lost 2 bases, and 19 bases lay between the germline ends. There are 17 residues in the CDR3. CDR3 in amino acids: CASSRGGAMATNEKLFF. CDR3 coding DNA: TGTGCCAGCAGCCGGGGGGGGGCGATGGCTACTAATGAAAAACTGTTTTTT.

The V call is TRBV19, the J call TRBJ2-2; D is perhaps TRBD1 (6 bases). V lost 0 bases and J lost 5, with 22 bases in between. The germline gives CDR1 LNHDA, CDR2 SQIVND (reference sequence). This CDR3 has 19 amino acids. CDR3 sequence: CASSIDRRGPRLATGELFF. The CDR3 DNA reads TGTGCCAGTAGTATAGATCGCAGGGGTCCCCGGCTCGCTACCGGGGAGCTGTTTTTT.

The chain is built from TRBV7-2 and TRBJ1-6, with D unresolved. V dropped 2 bases and J dropped 0 bases, with 20 bases sitting between them. The CDR3 spans 20 residues. Germline values: CDR1 SGHTA, CDR2 FQGNSA. The chain's CDR3 is CASSLSPSSGYLSYNSPLHF. CDR3 in DNA: TGTGCCAGCAGCTTAAGCCCCTCATCGGGGTATCTCTCCTATAATTCACCCCTCCACTTT.

There are a few counts of this clonotype. A read error may be the cause here, since a much bigger clone is one base away. The chain is built from TRBV6-1 and TRBJ1-4; D is ambiguous. CDR3 size: 13 residues. The V gene lost 3 bases and the J gene lost 11 bases, with 13 bases spanning the gap. Germline CDR1 reads MNHNS; CDR2 reads SASEGT. CDR3 region: CASSDEDFGKLFF. CDR3 DNA: TGTGCCAGCAGTGACGAGGATTTTGGGAAACTGTTTTTT.

In regard to this clonotype: Being one base from a much bigger clone, this may be a read error. This rearrangement joins TRBV6-1 to TRBJ2-7; 7 positions agree with TRBD1. The germline V gene encodes CDR1 MNHNS and CDR2 SASEGT. This CDR3 has 19 residues. The DNA of the CDR3 is TGTGCCGGCAGTCCCCGATACGCCTCGGGGACAGAGATCTCCTACGAGCAGTACTTC. It yields the protein CAGSPRYASGTEISYEQYF.